This T cell receptor beta chain was recorded in a study of blood T cell repertoires in COVID-19 (dated by TCRdb to between 2020 and 2021). Context from the whole study: The collaborator samples originated in the United States, Italy and Spain and spanned the acute and convalescent phases of COVID-19. Deeply sampled blood TCRbeta repertoires from subjects exposed to, actively infected with, or recovered from COVID-19 were included in the dataset. The prospective study material was composed of cDNA or gDNA derived from T cells, B-cell-depleted T cells, or PBMCs. The repertoires were released in a freely available public database intended as a resource for research on the immune response to SARS-CoV-2. Sample metadata almost always included a de-identified subject ID, COVID-19 status, age in years and sex. Samples were obtained from the ongoing ImmuneRACE study (first 160 participants) and from about 1,300 subjects provided by 6 global collaborators. Where HLA class I and class II types were available, the types were taken from metadata supplied by the sample provider, not from assay-based typing. Study-wide findings and limitations: The amount of clinical and demographic metadata varied by source and participant and was provided uncurated.

Trimming accounts for 3 bases at V and 6 bases at J, while the number of junction bases matched to no gene is 7. CDR1 and CDR2 are drawn from the germline V gene: ENHRY, SYGVKD. The CDR3 goes from the cysteine to the phenylalanine over 15 residues. Of the read, only the CDR3 DNA is kept; its 45 bases are in frame from base 1. As for this clone: Which antigen it targets is not known. No base qualities exist here, and no much larger clone lies one base off it.

One collaborating source in Seattle enrolled patients while the patients were actively infected and followed the patients over time throughout the course of disease. Whole blood was collected in K2EDTA tubes by collaborating institutions according to the institutions' own protocols. For TCRbeta analysis, collaborator samples were shipped as frozen whole blood, as isolated PBMCs, or as DNA extracted from either sample type. The immunoSEQ Assay, a bias-controlled multiplex PCR, was used to amplify TCRbeta CDR3 regions from genomic DNA. In the authors' own workflow: Nucleated cell counts per sample were estimated from amplification of reference gene primers within the assay. Sequence reads were collapsed and filtered to measure the absolute abundance of every unique TCRbeta CDR3 rearrangement. Productive Simpson clonality was computed per sample as the square root of Simpson's diversity index over productive rearrangements. The immuneACCESS repertoire file appears here via TCRdb, limited to in-frame rearrangements. These files lack a portion of the clones; in checked studies, under half of the deficit traces to unresolved V genes, and the cause of the others is not known. The V and J calls and the clone size are those of that table, but D and trimming were determined from the DNA. Within this sample are 140,000 or so clones, with around 84% of them counted one time only. The top ten hold around 9.5% of the sample.

The specimen was peripheral blood. The source of this sequence is a man aged 25 to 40 with COVID-19, enrolled during active disease. The chain is made from TRBV10-3 and TRBJ2-5; 10 bases in the junction line up with TRBD1. The DNA is as follows: TGTGCCATCAGTGATCTCGACAGGGGGCGAAAGACCCAGTACTTC. It is translated as CAISDLDRGRKTQYF.